A selection of T cell receptor beta chains follows, all from one sample in a study of blood T cell repertoires in COVID-19. TCRdb's table, derived via immunoSEQ multiplex PCR, lists solely in-frame clones and lacks some. The sample has 60,000 or so clones, just under 85% seen once; the top ten hold about 3.2%. Material: peripheral blood. These receptors were taken from a man aged 60 to 69 with acute or convalescent COVID-19. Both conserved end residues are part of each CDR3.

j_call	v_call	cdr3_aa
TRBJ2-1	TRBV7-9	CASSWQALNNEQFF
TRBJ2-7	TRBV7-9	CASSSQGARSYEQYF
TRBJ2-7	TRBV2	CASSGQFYEQYF
TRBJ1-1	TRBV18	CASSPTLGVVANTEAFF
TRBJ2-7	TRBV11-2	CASSLTGNQYYEQYF
TRBJ1-5	TRBV5-8	CASSFGGGQPQHF
TRBJ2-3	TRBV30	CAWCRQGGTDTQYF
TRBJ2-2	TRBV24-1	CATSVAGLDTGELFF
TRBJ2-7	TRBV28	CASSFSPWGEGTYEQYF
TRBJ2-1	TRBV4-1	CASSQQGGASYNEQFF
TRBJ2-2	TRBV2	CASKVSGRNTGELFF